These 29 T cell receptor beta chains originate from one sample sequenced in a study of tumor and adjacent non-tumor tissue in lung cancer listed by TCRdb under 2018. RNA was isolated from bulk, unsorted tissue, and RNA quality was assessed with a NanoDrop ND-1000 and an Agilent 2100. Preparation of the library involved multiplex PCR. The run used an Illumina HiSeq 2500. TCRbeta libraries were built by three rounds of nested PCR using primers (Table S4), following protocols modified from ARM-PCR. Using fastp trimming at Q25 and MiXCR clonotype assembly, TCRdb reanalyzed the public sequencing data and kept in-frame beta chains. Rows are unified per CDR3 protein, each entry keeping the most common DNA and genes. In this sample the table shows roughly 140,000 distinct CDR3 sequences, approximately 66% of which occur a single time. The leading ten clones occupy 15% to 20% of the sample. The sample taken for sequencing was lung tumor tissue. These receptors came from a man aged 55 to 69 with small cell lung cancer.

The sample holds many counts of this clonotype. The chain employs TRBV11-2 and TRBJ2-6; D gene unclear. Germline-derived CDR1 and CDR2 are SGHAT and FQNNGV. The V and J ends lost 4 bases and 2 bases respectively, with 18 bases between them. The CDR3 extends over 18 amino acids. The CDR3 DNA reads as TGTGCCAGCAGCTCCCAGCTTGGCCCAGGAACTGGGGCCAACGTCCTGACTTTC. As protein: CASSSQLGPGTGANVLTF.

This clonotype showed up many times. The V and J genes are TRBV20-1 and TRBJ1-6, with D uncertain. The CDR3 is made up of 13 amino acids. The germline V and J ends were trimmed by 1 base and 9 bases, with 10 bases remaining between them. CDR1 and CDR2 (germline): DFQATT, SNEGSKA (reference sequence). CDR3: CSARATARSPLHF. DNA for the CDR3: TGCAGTGCTAGAGCTACCGCTCGTTCACCCCTCCACTTT.

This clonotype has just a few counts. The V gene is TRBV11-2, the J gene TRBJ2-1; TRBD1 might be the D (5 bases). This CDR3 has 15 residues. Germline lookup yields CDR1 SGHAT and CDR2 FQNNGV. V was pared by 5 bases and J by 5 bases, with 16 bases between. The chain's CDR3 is CASSAGARPNNEQFF. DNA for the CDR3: TGTGCCAGCAGCGCTGGGGCTAGACCTAACAATGAGCAGTTCTTC.

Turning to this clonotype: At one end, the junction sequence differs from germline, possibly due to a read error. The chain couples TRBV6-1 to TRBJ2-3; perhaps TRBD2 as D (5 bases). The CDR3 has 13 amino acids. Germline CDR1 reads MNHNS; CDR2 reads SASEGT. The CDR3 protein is CTSHRGRTDTQYF. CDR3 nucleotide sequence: TGTACCAGCCATCGGGGTCGCACAGATACGCAATATTTT.

The CDR3 coding sequence is TGCAGTGCTTCCCATCCGTTAAGCGTAAGGAGGGGCGACCAGTACTTC. Its protein product is CSASHPLSVRRGDQYF. The genes are TRBV20-1 and TRBJ2-7; possible D gene TRBD2, 6 bases. The CDR3 is 16 amino acids. Germline assignment: CDR1 DFQATT and CDR2 SNEGSKA (reference sequence). With 5 bases removed from V and 10 bases from J, the gap between germline ends came to 30 bases.

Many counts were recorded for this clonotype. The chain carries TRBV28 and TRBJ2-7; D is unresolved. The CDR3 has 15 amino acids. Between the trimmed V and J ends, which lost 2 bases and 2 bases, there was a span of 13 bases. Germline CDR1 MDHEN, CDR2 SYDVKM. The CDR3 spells CASSLEIQSTYEQYF. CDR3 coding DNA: TGTGCCAGCAGTTTAGAGATTCAGTCGACCTACGAGCAGTACTTC.

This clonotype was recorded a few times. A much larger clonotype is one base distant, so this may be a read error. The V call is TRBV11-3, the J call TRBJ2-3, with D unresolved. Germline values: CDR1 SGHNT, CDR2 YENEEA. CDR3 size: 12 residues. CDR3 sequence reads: CASSPDGDRQYF. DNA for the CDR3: TGTGCCAGCAGCCCGGACGGAGATAGGCAGTATTTT.

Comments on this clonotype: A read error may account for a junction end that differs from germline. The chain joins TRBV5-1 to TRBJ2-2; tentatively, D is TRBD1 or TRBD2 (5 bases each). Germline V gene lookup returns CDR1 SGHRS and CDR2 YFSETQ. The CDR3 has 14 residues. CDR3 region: CASSLSGLTGELFF. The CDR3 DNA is TGCGCCAGCAGCTTGTCGGGGCTCACCGGGGAGCTATTTTTT.

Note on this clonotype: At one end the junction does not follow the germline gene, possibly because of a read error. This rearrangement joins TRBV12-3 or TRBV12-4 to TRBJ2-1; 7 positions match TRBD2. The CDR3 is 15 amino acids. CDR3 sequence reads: CASSLETGGRKEQFF. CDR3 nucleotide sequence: TGTGCCAGCAGTTTAGAAACGGGAGGAAGGAAAGAGCAGTTTTTC.

The CDR3 DNA sequence: TGTGCCAGCAGTTACGTCCAGGGGCAGCCCCAGCATTTT. It is translated as CASSYVQGQPQHF. V gene TRBV6-6 combines with J gene TRBJ1-5; weak D call: TRBD1 (6 bases). Trimming removed 2 bases at V and 7 bases at J, with 9 bases between. From germline, CDR1 is MNHNY and CDR2 SVGAGI (reference sequence). This CDR3 contains 13 residues.

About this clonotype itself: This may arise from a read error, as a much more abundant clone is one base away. CDR3 loop: CASSFTSTNEQLF. The CDR3 DNA follows: TGTGCCAGCAGCTTTACCTCTACCAATGAGCAGCTCTTC. This rearrangement joins TRBV11-2 to TRBJ2-1; D gene unclear. The germline gives CDR1 SGHAT, CDR2 FQNNGV. The CDR3 length is 13 residues.

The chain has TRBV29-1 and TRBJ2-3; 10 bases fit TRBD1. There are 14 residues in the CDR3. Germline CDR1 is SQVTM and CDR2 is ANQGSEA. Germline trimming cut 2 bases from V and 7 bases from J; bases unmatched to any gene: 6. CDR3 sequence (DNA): TGCAGCGTTGAACCGGGACAGGGGATGAATACGCAGTATTTT. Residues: CSVEPGQGMNTQYF.

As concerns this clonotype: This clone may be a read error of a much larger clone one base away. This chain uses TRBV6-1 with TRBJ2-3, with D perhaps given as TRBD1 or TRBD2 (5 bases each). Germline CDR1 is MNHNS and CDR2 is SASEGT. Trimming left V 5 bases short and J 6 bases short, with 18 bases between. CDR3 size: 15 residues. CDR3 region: CASSLLGPGPDTQYF. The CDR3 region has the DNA TGTGCCAGCAGTTTATTGGGACCGGGGCCGGATACGCAGTATTTT.

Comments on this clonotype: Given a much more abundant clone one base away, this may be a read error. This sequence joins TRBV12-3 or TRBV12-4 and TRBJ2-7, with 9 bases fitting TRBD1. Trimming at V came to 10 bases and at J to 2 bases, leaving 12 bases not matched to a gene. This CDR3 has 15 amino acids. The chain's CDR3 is CATTSGTGFTYEQYF. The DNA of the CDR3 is TGTGCCACCACCTCCGGGACAGGGTTTACCTACGAGCAGTACTTC.

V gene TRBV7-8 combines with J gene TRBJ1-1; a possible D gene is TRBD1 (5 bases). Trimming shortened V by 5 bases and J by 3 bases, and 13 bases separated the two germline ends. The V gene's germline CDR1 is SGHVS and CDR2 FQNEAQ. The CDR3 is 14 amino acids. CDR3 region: CASSILGTDTEAFF. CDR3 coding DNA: TGTGCCAGCAGCATCTTGGGGACGGACACTGAAGCTTTCTTT.

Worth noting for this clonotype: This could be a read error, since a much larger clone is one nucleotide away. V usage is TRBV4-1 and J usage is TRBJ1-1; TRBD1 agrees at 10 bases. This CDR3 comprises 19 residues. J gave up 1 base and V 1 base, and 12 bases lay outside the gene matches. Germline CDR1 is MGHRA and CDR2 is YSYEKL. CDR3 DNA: TGCGCCAGCAGCCAAGCTCACCCGGGACAGGGGAAAAGGAACACTGAAGCTTTCTTT. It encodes CASSQAHPGQGKRNTEAFF.

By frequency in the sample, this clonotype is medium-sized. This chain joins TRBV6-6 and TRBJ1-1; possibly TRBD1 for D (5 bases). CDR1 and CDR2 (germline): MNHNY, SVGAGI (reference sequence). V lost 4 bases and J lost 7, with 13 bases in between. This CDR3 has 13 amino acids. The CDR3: CASSSGTGREAFF. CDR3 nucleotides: TGTGCCAGCAGTTCCGGGACTGGGCGTGAAGCTTTCTTT.

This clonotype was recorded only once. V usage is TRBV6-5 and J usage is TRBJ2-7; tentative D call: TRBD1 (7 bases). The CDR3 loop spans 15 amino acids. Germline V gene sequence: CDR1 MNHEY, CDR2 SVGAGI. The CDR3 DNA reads TGCGCCAGCAGGGGGGAGCTAGCGCCAGGCTACGAGCAATACGTC. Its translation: CASRGELAPGYEQYV.

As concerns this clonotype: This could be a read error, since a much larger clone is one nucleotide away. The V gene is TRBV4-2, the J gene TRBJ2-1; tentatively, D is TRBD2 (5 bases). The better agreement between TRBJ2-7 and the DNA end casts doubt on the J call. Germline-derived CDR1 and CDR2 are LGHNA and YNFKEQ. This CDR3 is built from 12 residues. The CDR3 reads CASSRGWDEQYF. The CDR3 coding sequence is TGTGCCAGCAGCCGCGGGTGGGATGAGCAGTACTTC.

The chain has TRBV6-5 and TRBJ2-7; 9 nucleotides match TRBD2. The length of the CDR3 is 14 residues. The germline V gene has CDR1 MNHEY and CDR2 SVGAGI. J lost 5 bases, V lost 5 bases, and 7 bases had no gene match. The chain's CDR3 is CASSKSGRPDEQYV. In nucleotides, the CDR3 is TGTGCCAGCAGTAAGAGCGGGAGGCCCGACGAGCAGTACGTC.

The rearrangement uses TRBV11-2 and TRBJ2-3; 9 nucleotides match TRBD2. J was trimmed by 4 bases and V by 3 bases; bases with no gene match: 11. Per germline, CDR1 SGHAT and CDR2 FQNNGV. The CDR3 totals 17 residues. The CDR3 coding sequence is TGTGCCAGCAGCTTTTGGCGGGAGGGTCGGGTTGCAGATACGCAGTATTTT. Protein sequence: CASSFWREGRVADTQYF.

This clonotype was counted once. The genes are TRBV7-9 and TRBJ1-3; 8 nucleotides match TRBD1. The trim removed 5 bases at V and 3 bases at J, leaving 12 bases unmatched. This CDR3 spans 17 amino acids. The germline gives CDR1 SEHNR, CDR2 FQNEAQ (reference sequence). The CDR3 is CASSPPTGAEGGNTIYF. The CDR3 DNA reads TGTGCCAGCAGCCCCCCGACAGGGGCGGAGGGTGGAAACACCATATATTTT. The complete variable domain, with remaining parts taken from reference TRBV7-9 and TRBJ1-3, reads DTGVSQNPRHKITKRGQNVTFRCDPISEHNRLYWYRQTLGQGPEFLTYFQNEAQLEKSRLLSDRFSAERPKGSFSTLEIQRTEQGDSAMYLCASSPPTGAEGGNTIYFGEGSWLTVV.

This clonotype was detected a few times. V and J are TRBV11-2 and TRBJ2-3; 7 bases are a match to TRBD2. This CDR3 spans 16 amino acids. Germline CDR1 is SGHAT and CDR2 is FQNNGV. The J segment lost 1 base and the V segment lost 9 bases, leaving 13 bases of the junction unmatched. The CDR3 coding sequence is TGTGCCAGTAGCGTAGATGGCGGGGGAGGCACAGATACGCAGTATTTT. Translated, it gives CASSVDGGGGTDTQYF.

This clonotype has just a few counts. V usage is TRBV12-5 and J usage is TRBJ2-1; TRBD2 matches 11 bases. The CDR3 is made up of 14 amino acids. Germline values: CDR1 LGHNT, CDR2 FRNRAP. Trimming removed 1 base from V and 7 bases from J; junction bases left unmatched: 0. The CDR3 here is CASGLGLAGNEQFF. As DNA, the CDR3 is TGTGCTAGTGGTTTGGGACTAGCGGGGAATGAGCAGTTCTTC.

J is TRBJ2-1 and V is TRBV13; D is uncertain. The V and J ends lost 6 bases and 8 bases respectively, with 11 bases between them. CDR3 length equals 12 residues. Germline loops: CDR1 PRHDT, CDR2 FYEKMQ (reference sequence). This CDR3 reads CASSSQADEQFF. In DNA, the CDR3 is TGTGCCAGCAGTTCCCAGGCCGATGAGCAGTTCTTC.

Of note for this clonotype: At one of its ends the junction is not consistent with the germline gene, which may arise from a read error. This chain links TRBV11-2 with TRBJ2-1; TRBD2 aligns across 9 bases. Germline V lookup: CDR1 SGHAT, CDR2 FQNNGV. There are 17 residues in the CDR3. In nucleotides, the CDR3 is TGTACCAGCAGCCCAAGCTTTAGCGGGAGCTCCTACAATGGGCAGTTCTTC. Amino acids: CTSSPSFSGSSYNGQFF.

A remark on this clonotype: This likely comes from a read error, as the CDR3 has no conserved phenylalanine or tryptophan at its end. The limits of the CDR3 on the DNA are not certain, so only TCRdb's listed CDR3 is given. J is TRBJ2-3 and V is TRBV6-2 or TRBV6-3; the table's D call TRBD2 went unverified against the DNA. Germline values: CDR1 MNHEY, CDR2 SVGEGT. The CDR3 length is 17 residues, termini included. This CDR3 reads CASSYSTVRGSVDTLYS.

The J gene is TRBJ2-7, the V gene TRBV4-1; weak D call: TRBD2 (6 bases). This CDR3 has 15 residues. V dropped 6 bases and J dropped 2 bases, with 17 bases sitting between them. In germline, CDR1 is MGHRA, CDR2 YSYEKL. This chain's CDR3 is CASRGGVDGTYEQYF. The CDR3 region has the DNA TGCGCCAGCAGGGGGGGAGTCGACGGTACCTACGAGCAGTACTTC.

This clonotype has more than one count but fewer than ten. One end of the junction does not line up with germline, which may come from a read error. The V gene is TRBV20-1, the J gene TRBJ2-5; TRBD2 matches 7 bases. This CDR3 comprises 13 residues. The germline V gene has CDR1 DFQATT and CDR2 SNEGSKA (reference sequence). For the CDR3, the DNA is TGCAGTGCTAGCCAGGGAGGGAGTGAGACCCAGTATTTC. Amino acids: CSASQGGSETQYF.